Given below is one T cell receptor beta chain in context. Its cognate antigen is unknown. The CDR3 regions of TCR beta were amplified from RNA transcripts. A first-round RT-PCR of the TCR CDR3 used the HTBI primer set. TCRdb independently ran MiXCR on the multiplex PCR reads; one entry per CDR3 protein. The sample has some 400,000 distinct CDR3 sequences; approximately 13% are singletons. This entry comes from a study of T cells in Graves' hyperthyroidism and ophthalmopathy. The study's findings and limits: Most clonotypes that expanded in the thyroid above 0.001 also showed up in blood.

The study collected blood at first hyperthyroidism diagnosis, before any ophthalmopathy symptoms arose. Trimming at V came to 3 bases and at J to 6 bases, leaving 10 bases not matched to a gene. The CDR3 totals 16 residues. Germline V lookup: CDR1 SGHRS, CDR2 YFSETQ. The TCR comes from a man aged 25-40 years with Graves' hyperthyroidism that later progressed to Graves' ophthalmopathy. Material: blood. The chain joins TRBV5-1 to TRBJ2-2, with 8 bases identical to TRBD1. CDR3 sequence reads: CASSSPGQAGSGELFF. In nucleotides, the CDR3 is TGCGCCAGCAGCTCCCCGGGACAGGCGGGATCCGGGGAGCTGTTTTTT.